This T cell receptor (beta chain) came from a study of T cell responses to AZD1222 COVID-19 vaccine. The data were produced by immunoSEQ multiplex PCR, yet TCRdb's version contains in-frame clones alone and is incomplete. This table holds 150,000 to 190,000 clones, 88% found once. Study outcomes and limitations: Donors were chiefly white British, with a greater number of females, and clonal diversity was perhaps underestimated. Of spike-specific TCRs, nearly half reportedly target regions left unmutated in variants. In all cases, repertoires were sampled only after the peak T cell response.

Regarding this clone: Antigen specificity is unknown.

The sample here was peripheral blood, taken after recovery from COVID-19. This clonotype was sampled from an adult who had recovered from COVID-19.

CDR3 in DNA: TGTGCCAGCAGCCCGCCGCAAAACACTGAAGCTTTCTTT. The encoded protein is CASSPPQNTEAFF. This chain links TRBV7-9 with TRBJ1-1; unclear D gene. Germline CDR1 SEHNR, CDR2 FQNEAQ (reference sequence). V was shortened by 5 bases and J by 2 bases, with 9 bases between the two germline ends. This CDR3 is built from 13 residues.